Listed here are 18 T cell receptor beta chains from one sample, sequenced in a study of blood T cells in healthy people across ages. With a J-beta primer mix and a sample-barcoded 5' primer, a second PCR ran roughly 6 to 12 cycles. TCRdb passed the 5' RACE reads through MiXCR, listing each CDR3 protein once. In the table there are about 650,000 distinct CDR3 sequences, 52% of which are singletons. Specimen: blood. The receptors here all came from a woman of 80 years or more in good health.

This chain connects TRBV13 to TRBJ2-7, with D possibly being TRBD1 or TRBD2 (6 bases each). The length of the CDR3 is 14 residues. V lost 2 bases to trimming and J lost 2 bases, with 10 bases between them. Germline CDR1 reads PRHDT; CDR2 reads FYEKMQ (reference sequence). CDR3 DNA sequence: TGTGCCAGCAGCTTACGGGGGCCCACCTACGAGCAGTACTTC. It encodes CASSLRGPTYEQYF.

Details on this clonotype: A much larger clone lies a single base off, so this may be a read error. J is TRBJ2-3 and V is TRBV3-1, with 8 nucleotides matching TRBD1. The CDR3 runs 15 residues. Per the germline V gene, CDR1 is LGHDT and CDR2 is YNNKEL (reference sequence). The CDR3, as DNA: TGTGCCGGCAGCCAAGCCAGGGGGCTCACAGATACGCAGTATTTT. Translated: CAGSQARGLTDTQYF.

This chain uses TRBV29-1 with TRBJ1-4; D might be TRBD1 (6 bases). The germline V and J ends were trimmed by 5 bases and 6 bases, with 16 bases remaining between them. The CDR3 length is 14 residues. CDR1 is SQVTM and CDR2 is ANQGSEA in the germline V gene. CDR3 bases: TGCAGCGTTTTTACGACAGGATTTTATGAAAAACTGTTTTTT. Translating it yields CSVFTTGFYEKLFF.

This clonotype was counted many times. The gene calls are TRBV9 and TRBJ2-3; tentative D call: TRBD2 (7 bases). V lost 0 bases and J 3 bases, leaving 14 bases between the germline ends. The germline V gene has CDR1 SGDLS and CDR2 YYNGEE. There are 16 residues in the CDR3. The CDR3 spells CASSVVGGRGTDTQYF. The CDR3 DNA reads TGTGCCAGCAGCGTAGTAGGAGGGAGGGGGACAGATACGCAGTATTTT.

This clonotype was seen only a few times. This chain uses TRBV29-1 with TRBJ1-2; 12 bases match TRBD1. The CDR3 is made up of 13 amino acids. J was trimmed by 3 bases and V by 6 bases; bases with no gene match: 2. The germline V gene has CDR1 SQVTM and CDR2 ANQGSEA. CDR3 loop: CSVGQGADYGYTF. The CDR3, as DNA: TGCAGCGTGGGACAGGGGGCGGACTATGGCTACACCTTC. The variable domain in full, completed from reference TRBV29-1 and TRBJ1-2, reads SAVISQKPSRDICQRGTSLTIQCQVDSQVTMMFWYRQQPGQSLTLIATANQGSEATYESGFVIDKFPISRPNLTFSTLTVSNMSPEDSSIYLCSVGQGADYGYTFGSGTRLTVV.

For this clonotype: Since a much larger clone is just one base distant, this may be a read error. The gene calls are TRBV6-6 and TRBJ2-5; D possibly matches TRBD1 or TRBD2 (5 bases each). Trimming cost V 2 bases and J 11 bases, with 18 bases left between them. The V gene's germline CDR1 is MNHNY and CDR2 SVGAGI (reference sequence). The CDR3 is made up of 14 amino acids. The CDR3 DNA follows: TGTGCCAGCAGTTACCCAAGGGACGGAAATGAGCAGTACTTC. Its protein is CASSYPRDGNEQYF.

At least ten counts were recorded for this clonotype. The chain combines TRBV12-3 or TRBV12-4 with TRBJ1-2; unclear D gene. V lost 6 bases, J lost 3 bases, and 8 bases lay in between. This CDR3 comprises 12 residues. CDR3 sequence reads: CASRAGYYGYTF. As DNA, the CDR3 is TGTGCCAGCAGGGCGGGGTACTATGGCTACACCTTC.

This clonotype was recorded at least ten times. The chain uses TRBV27 and TRBJ2-2, with D perhaps matching TRBD1 (6 bases). Germline V CDR1 and CDR2: MNHEY, SMNVEV (reference sequence). V lost 8 bases and J lost 6, with 13 bases in between. This CDR3 has 13 residues. The CDR3, as DNA: TGTGCCAGCGCCTACAGGGTGGCCGGGGAGCTGTTTTTT. It encodes CASAYRVAGELFF.

V gene TRBV28 combines with J gene TRBJ2-1; D gene uncertain. Trimming took 6 bases from V and 0 from J, leaving 15 bases between them. Looked up from germline, CDR1 is MDHEN and CDR2 is SYDVKM. This CDR3 comprises 16 residues. The CDR3 coding sequence is TGTGCCAGCAGCTTCAGAGTGGCTCGCTCCTACAATGAGCAGTTCTTC. Translated: CASSFRVARSYNEQFF.

The gene calls are TRBV20-1 and TRBJ2-3; maybe TRBD1 (6 bases). The CDR3 covers 16 residues. Trimming took off 0 bases at V and 11 bases at J, with 24 bases between the two ends. Germline assignment: CDR1 DFQATT and CDR2 SNEGSKA (reference sequence). CDR3: CSARDGKESQGEGQYF. The CDR3 nucleotides are TGCAGTGCTAGAGATGGGAAGGAGTCACAGGGAGAAGGGCAGTATTTT.

This chain uses TRBV20-1 with TRBJ1-1; D is undetermined. Trimming left V 4 bases short and J 1 base short, with 4 bases between. This CDR3 is built from 11 residues. Germline assignment: CDR1 DFQATT and CDR2 SNEGSKA (reference sequence). The chain's CDR3 is CSANWNTEAFF. The CDR3 region has the DNA TGCAGTGCTAATTGGAACACTGAAGCTTTCTTT.

Regarding this clonotype: The junction departs from germline at one end; a sequencing error may be responsible. The gene calls are TRBV9 and TRBJ2-1, with a possible D match to TRBD2 (5 bases). The CDR3 runs to 13 residues. CDR1 SGDLS and CDR2 YYNGEE come from the germline V gene. CDR3 sequence reads: CASSVAPYNERYF. CDR3 coding DNA: TGTGCCAGCAGCGTAGCCCCTTACAATGAGCGGTACTTC.

J is TRBJ1-1 and V is TRBV3-1; tentative D call: TRBD1 (6 bases). V lost 1 base, J lost 4 bases, and 19 bases lay in between. CDR3 length: 17 residues. Germline CDR1 reads LGHDT; CDR2 reads YNNKEL (reference sequence). The CDR3 sequence: CASSQVGGGGLGTEAFF. The CDR3 DNA is TGTGCCAGCAGCCAAGTAGGGGGAGGCGGCCTAGGCACTGAAGCTTTCTTT. Full variable domain (rest looked up from reference TRBV3-1 and TRBJ1-1): DTAVSQTPKYLVTQMGNDKSIKCEQNLGHDTMYWYKQDSKKFLKIMFSYNNKELIINETVPNRFSPKSPDKAHLNLHINSLELGDSAVYFCASSQVGGGGLGTEAFFGQGTRLTVV.

This clonotype was seen only a few times. The chain links TRBV20-1 to TRBJ1-5; 10 bases fit TRBD1. The V gene's germline CDR1 is DFQATT and CDR2 SNEGSKA (reference sequence). Trimming cost V 5 bases and J 6 bases; bases outside gene matches: 13. The CDR3 runs to 16 residues. The CDR3 DNA reads as TGCAGTGCTCTTCCTGGGGACAGGGGCCCCGGTCAGCCCCAGCATTTT. Its protein is CSALPGDRGPGQPQHF.

The chain links TRBV2 to TRBJ2-1, with D possibly matching TRBD1 (6 bases). Trimming took off 10 bases at V and 7 bases at J, with 17 bases between the two ends. Germline V lookup: CDR1 SNHLY, CDR2 FYNNEI. The CDR3 runs 13 residues. In nucleotides, the CDR3 is TGTGCCACCGGGACACAGGGCTTAAATGAGCAGTTCTTC. This sequence encodes CATGTQGLNEQFF.

The chain is built from TRBV2 and TRBJ2-7; D may be TRBD1 (6 bases). V dropped 7 bases and J dropped 2 bases, with 15 bases sitting between them. This CDR3 spans 14 amino acids. Germline assignment: CDR1 SNHLY and CDR2 FYNNEI. CDR3 in amino acids: CASKPGQPTYEQYF. In nucleotides, the CDR3 is TGTGCCAGCAAACCGGGACAACCAACCTACGAGCAGTACTTC.

The chain links TRBV5-1 to TRBJ1-1, with D possibly TRBD1 on 6 matching bases. The CDR3 sequence is 18 residues long. The V gene lost 1 base and the J gene lost 0 bases, with 19 bases spanning the gap. Germline CDR1 is SGHRS and CDR2 is YFSETQ. The CDR3 region is CASSLTFTRGGMNTEAFF. The CDR3 DNA reads TGCGCCAGCAGCTTGACATTCACACGAGGGGGGATGAACACTGAAGCTTTCTTT.

About this clonotype: Given a much more abundant clone one base away, this may be a read error. The V and J genes are TRBV12-3 or TRBV12-4 and TRBJ2-1, with 11 bases that match TRBD2. The CDR3 sequence is 15 residues long. Here the CDR3 DNA reads TGTACCAGCAGCCCAACTAGCGGGGGCTACAATGAGCAGTTCTTC. Encoded protein: CTSSPTSGGYNEQFF.